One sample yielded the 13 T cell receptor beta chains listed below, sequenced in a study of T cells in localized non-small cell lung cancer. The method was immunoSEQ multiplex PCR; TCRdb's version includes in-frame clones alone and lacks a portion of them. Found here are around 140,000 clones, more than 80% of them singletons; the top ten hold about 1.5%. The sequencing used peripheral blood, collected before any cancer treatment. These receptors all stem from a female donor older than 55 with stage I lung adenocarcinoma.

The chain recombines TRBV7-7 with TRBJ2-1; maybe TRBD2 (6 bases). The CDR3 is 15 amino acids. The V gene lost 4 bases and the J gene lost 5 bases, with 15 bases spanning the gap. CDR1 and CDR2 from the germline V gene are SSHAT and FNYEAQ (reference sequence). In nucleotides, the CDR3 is TGTGCCAGCAGCTCTTGGTTGGGGGAGGACAATGAGCAGTTCTTC. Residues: CASSSWLGEDNEQFF.

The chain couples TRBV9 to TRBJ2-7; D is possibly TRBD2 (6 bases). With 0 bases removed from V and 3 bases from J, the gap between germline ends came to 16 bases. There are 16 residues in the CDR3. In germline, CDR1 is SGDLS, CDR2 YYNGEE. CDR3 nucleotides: TGTGCCAGCAGCGTAGGTGCGGGACCGTCCCTCTACGAGCAGTACTTC. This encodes CASSVGAGPSLYEQYF.

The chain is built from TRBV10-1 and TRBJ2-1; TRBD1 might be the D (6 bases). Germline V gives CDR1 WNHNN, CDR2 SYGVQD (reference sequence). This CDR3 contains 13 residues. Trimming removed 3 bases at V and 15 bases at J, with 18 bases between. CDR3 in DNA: TGCGCCAGCAGTGATATTGGGGGACAACCGAGGTTCTTC. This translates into CASSDIGGQPRFF.

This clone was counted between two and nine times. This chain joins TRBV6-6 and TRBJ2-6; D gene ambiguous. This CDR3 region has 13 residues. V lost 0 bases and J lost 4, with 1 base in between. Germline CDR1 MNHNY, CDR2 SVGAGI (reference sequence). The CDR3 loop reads CASSYSGANVLTF. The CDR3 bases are TGTGCCAGCAGTTACTCCGGGGCCAACGTCCTGACTTTC.

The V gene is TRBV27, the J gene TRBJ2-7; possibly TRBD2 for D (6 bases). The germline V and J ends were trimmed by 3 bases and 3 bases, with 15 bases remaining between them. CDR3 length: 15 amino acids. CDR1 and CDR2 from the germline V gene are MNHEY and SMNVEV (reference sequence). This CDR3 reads CASSFVAGSLYEQYF. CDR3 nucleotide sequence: TGTGCCAGCAGTTTCGTGGCGGGAAGTCTCTACGAGCAGTACTTC.

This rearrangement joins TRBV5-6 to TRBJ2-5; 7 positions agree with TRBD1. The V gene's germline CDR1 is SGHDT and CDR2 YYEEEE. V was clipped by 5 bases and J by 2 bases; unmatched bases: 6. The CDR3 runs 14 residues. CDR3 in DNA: TGTGCCAGCAGTCAACAGGGGAAGCAAGAGACCCAGTACTTC. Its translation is CASSQQGKQETQYF.

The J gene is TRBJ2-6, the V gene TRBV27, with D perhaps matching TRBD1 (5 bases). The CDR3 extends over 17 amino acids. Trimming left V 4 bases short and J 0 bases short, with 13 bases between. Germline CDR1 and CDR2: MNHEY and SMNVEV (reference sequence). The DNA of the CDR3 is TGTGCCAGCAGTTCAGGGTTCCGAAACTCTGGGGCCAACGTCCTGACTTTC. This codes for CASSSGFRNSGANVLTF.

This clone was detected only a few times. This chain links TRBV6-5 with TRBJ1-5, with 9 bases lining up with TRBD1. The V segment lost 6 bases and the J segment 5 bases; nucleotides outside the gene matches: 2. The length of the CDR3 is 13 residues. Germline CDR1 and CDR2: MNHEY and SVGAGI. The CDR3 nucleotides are TGTGCCAGCAGGGGACAGGGTCATCAGCCCCAGCATTTT. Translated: CASRGQGHQPQHF.

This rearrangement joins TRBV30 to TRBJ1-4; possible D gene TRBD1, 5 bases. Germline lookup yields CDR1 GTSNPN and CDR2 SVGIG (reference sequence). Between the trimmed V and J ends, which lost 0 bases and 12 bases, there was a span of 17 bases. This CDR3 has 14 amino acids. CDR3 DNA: TGTGCCTGGAGTGTATCGGGGGTTGTGAGCGAACTGTTTTTT. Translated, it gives CAWSVSGVVSELFF.

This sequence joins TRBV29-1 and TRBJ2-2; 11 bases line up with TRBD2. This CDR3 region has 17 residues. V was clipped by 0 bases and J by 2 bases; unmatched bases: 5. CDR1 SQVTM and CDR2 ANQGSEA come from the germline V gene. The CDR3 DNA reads TGCAGCGTTGAAGAGGCACTAGCGGGAGCAAACACCGGGGAGCTGTTTTTT. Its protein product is CSVEEALAGANTGELFF.

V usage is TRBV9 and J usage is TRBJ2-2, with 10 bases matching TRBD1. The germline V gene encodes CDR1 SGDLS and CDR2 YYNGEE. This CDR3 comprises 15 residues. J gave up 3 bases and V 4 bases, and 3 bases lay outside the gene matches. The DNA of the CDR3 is TGTGCCAGCAGCCCGACAGGGGGCGACACCGGGGAGCTGTTTTTT. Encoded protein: CASSPTGGDTGELFF.

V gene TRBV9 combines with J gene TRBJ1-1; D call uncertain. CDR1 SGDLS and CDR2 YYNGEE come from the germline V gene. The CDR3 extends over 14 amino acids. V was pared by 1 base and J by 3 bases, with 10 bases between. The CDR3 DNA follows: TGTGCCAGCAGCGTATCGGTGGTAGACACTGAAGCTTTCTTT. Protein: CASSVSVVDTEAFF.

The CDR3 spells CASSFRGRDEAFF. In DNA form, the CDR3 reads TGTGCCAGCAGCTTCAGGGGGCGAGATGAAGCTTTCTTT. The chain employs TRBV5-4 and TRBJ1-1, with 8 bases fitting TRBD1. V lost 2 bases to trimming and J lost 7 bases; unmatched junction nucleotides: 4. CDR3 size: 13 residues. Germline CDR1 SGHNT, CDR2 YYREEE (reference sequence). Using reference TRBV5-4 and TRBJ1-1 for the parts outside the CDR3, the full variable domain is ETGVTQSPTHLIKTRGQQVTLRCSSQSGHNTVSWYQQALGQGPQFIFQYYREEENGRGNFPPRFSGLQFPNYSSELNVNALELDDSALYLCASSFRGRDEAFFGQGTRLTVV.